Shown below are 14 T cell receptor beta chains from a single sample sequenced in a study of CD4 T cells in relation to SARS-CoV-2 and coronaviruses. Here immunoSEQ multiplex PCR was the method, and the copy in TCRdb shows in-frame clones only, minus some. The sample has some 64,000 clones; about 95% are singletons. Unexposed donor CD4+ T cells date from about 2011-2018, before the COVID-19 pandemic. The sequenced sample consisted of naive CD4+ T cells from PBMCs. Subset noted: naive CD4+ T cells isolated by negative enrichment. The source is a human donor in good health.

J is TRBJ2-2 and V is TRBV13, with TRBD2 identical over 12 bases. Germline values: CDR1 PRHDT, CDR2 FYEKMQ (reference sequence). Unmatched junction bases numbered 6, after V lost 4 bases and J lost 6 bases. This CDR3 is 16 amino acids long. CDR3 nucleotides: TGTGCCAGCAGCTCCTCTAGCGGGAGGGCCCCCGGGGAGCTGTTTTTT. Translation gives CASSSSSGRAPGELFF.

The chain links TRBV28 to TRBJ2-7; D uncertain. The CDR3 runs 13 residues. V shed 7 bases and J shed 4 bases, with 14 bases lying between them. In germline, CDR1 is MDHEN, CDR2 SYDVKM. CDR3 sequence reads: CASNPGPIYEQYF. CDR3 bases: TGTGCCAGCAATCCCGGGCCTATATACGAGCAGTACTTC.

This chain's CDR3 is CASRGASWARNGEAFF. CDR3 DNA: TGTGCAAGTCGCGGAGCCTCCTGGGCCCGGAATGGTGAAGCTTTCTTT. V gene TRBV12-2 combines with J gene TRBJ1-1. TRBV12-2 is a known pseudogene. This CDR3 is 16 amino acids long.

The CDR3 reads CASSLPGPGQETQYF. The CDR3 bases are TGTGCCAGCAGTTTACCCGGACCTGGGCAAGAGACCCAGTACTTC. This rearrangement joins TRBV28 to TRBJ2-5; D remains ambiguous. The CDR3 spans 15 residues. Per the germline V gene, CDR1 is MDHEN and CDR2 is SYDVKM. V was cut by 2 bases and J by 2 bases, with 12 bases left in between.

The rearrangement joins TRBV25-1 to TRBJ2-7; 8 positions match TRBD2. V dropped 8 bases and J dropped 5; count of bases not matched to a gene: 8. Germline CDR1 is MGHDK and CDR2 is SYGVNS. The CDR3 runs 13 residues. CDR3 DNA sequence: TGTGCCAGCGCAGTAGCGGGACGGAACGAGCAGTACTTC. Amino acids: CASAVAGRNEQYF.

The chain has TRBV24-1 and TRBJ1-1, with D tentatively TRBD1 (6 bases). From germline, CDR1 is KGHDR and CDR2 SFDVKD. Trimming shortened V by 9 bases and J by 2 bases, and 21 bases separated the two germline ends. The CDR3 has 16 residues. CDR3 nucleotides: TGTGCCACCCGTGTGCCATCAGGGGAGGCAAACACTGAAGCTTTCTTT. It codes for CATRVPSGEANTEAFF.

In DNA form, the CDR3 reads TGTGCCAGCAGCTTAACTAAGGGGACCCAGTACTTC. This translates into CASSLTKGTQYF. This chain uses TRBV7-3 with TRBJ2-5; no reliable D call. V lost 0 bases and J lost 7, with 6 bases in between. Germline-derived CDR1 and CDR2 are SGHTA and FQGTGA. This CDR3 contains 12 residues.

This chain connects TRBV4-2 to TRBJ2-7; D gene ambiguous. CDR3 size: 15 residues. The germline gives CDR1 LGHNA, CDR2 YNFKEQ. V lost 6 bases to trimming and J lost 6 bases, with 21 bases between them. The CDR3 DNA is TGTGCCAGCAGACTCCCGGGCGGTGGCGAGCGCGAGCAGTACTTC. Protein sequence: CASRLPGGGEREQYF.

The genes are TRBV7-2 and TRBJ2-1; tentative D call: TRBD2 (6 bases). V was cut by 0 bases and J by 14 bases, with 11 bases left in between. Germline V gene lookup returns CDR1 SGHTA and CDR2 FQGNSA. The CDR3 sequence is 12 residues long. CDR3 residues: CASSLARDSEFF. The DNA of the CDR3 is TGTGCCAGCAGCTTAGCGCGGGACTCGGAGTTCTTC.

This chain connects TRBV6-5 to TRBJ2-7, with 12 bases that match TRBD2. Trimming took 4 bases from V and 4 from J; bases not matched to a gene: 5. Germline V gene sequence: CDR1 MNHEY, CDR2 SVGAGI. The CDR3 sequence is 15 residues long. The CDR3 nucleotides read TGTGCCAGCAGTTCCCTAACTAGCGGGAGGTACGAGCAGTACTTC. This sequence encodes CASSSLTSGRYEQYF.

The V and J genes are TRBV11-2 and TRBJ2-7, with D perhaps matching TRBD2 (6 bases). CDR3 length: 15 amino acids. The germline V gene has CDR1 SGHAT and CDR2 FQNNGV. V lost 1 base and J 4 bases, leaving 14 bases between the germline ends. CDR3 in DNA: TGTGCCAGCAGCTTAGGGGCGGCGGGACGGTACGAGCAGTACTTC. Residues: CASSLGAAGRYEQYF.

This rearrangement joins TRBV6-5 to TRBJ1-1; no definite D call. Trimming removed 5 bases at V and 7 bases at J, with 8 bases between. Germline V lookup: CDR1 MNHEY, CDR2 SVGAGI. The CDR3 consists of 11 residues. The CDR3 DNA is TGTGCCAGCAGTCTCGGCGGTGAAGCTTTCTTT. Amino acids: CASSLGGEAFF.

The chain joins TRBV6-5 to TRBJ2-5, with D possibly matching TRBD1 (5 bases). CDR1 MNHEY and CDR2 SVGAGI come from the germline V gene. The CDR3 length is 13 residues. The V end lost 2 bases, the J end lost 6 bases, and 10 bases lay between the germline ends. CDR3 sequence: CASSYRGSQTQYF. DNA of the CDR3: TGTGCCAGCAGTTACAGGGGCAGCCAGACCCAGTACTTC.

The CDR3 protein is CASSIVGIAKNIQYF. The CDR3 region has the DNA TGTGCCAGTAGTATCGTGGGTATAGCCAAAAACATTCAGTACTTC. The rearrangement uses TRBV19 and TRBJ2-4, with no clear D. The CDR3 spans 15 residues. CDR1 LNHDA and CDR2 SQIVND come from the germline V gene (reference sequence). The germline V and J ends were trimmed by 3 bases and 0 bases, with 9 bases remaining between them.